The sample holds many counts of the clone carrying this T cell receptor beta chain. Its target is not known. In the ophthalmopathy cohort, Clinical Activity Score was at least 3, NOSPECS grade at least 4, and duration under 3 months. Uncontrolled infections, other autoimmune diseases, pregnancy or lactation led to exclusion of patients. Researchers amplified the TCR beta CDR3 regions from RNA transcripts. HTBI primers drove first-round RT-PCR of the TCR CDR3. MiXCR, applied by TCRdb to the multiplex PCR reads, yields one record per CDR3 protein. The sample gives more than 300,000 distinct CDR3 sequences, about 14% of which show up once; around 20% is in the top ten. This entry comes from a study of T cells in Graves' hyperthyroidism and ophthalmopathy. Germline V gene lookup returns CDR1 KGHSH and CDR2 LQKENI. This CDR3 region has 12 residues. V was pared by 8 bases and J by 8 bases, with 8 bases of the junction left unmatched.

Broader study findings: Model predictions of ophthalmopathy came a median roughly 6.4 months before onset. Appearing also in blood were most of the thyroid clonotypes expanded above 0.001.

The sequenced material came from blood. V is TRBV18 and J is TRBJ1-1; TRBD1 matches 7 bases. The clonotype originates from a woman younger than 45 with Graves' ophthalmopathy. Here the CDR3 DNA reads TGTGCCAGCACCCGACAGGGTAGCGAAGCTTTCTTT. Its protein is CASTRQGSEAFF. The full variable domain, its missing parts supplied by reference TRBV18 and TRBJ1-1, is NAGVMQNPRHLVRRRGQEARLRCSPMKGHSHVYWYRQLPEEGLKFMVYLQKENIIDESGMPKERFSAEFPKEGPSILRIQQVVRGDSAAYFCASTRQGSEAFFGQGTRLTVV.